This T cell receptor (beta chain) originates from a study of cytomegalovirus exposure and HLA in healthy donors. Whole-study context: A later analysis reported the 100 to 150 validation repertoires used the same platform as the 550 to 700 first-cohort repertoires. The study's findings and limits: The classifier was said to identify cytomegalovirus status with high specificity and sensitivity. Cytomegalovirus-associated TCR beta chains were listed, numbering 164. First-cohort TCR clusters were later found to tend to co-occur in the 90 to 150 validation repertoires.

The CDR3 extends over 19 amino acids. Germline V gives CDR1 SGHTA, CDR2 FQGNSA. V trimming: 3 bases; J trimming: 3 bases; junction bases outside the gene matches: 18. Some clones are missing from TCRdb's copy, which holds only in-frame ones; the method was immunoSEQ multiplex PCR. The repertoire holds about 240,000 clones, with around 88% as singletons. On this clone itself: Its target is unknown.

Sequenced material: PBMCs. The clonotype originates from a woman in her twenties or thirties in good health and CMV-seropositive. V and J are TRBV7-2 and TRBJ2-7; TRBD2 matches 9 bases. The CDR3 coding sequence is TGTGCCAGCAGCTTGGGTATGGCGGGAGGGCCGCTTAGGTTCTACGAGCAGTACTTC. Its translation: CASSLGMAGGPLRFYEQYF.